Detailed here is one TCR beta chain. This sample's treatment: oral pan-JAK inhibitor, 5-10 mg twice daily. Following RNA extraction, reverse transcription yielded cDNA that acted as the sequencing template. Assay used: immunoSEQ multiplex PCR; TCRdb lists only in-frame clones, some missing. The sample includes over 150,000 clones, 58% seen only once; the top ten take about 5.1%. V was pared by 1 base and J by 5 bases, with 8 bases between. Germline V CDR1 and CDR2: SGHTA, FQGNSA. The CDR3 has 14 amino acids. The sample is drawn from a study of CD8+ T cells in alopecia areata. The chain has TRBV7-2 and TRBJ2-2; D remains unclear. The clonotype originates from a human donor with alopecia areata. The sequencing used CD4+ T cells sorted from blood, collected at week 24, from a patient treated with tofacitinib. The CDR3, as DNA: TGTGCCAGCAGCTTAGATCGGAGAACCGGGGAGCTGTTTTTT. Protein sequence: CASSLDRRTGELFF.